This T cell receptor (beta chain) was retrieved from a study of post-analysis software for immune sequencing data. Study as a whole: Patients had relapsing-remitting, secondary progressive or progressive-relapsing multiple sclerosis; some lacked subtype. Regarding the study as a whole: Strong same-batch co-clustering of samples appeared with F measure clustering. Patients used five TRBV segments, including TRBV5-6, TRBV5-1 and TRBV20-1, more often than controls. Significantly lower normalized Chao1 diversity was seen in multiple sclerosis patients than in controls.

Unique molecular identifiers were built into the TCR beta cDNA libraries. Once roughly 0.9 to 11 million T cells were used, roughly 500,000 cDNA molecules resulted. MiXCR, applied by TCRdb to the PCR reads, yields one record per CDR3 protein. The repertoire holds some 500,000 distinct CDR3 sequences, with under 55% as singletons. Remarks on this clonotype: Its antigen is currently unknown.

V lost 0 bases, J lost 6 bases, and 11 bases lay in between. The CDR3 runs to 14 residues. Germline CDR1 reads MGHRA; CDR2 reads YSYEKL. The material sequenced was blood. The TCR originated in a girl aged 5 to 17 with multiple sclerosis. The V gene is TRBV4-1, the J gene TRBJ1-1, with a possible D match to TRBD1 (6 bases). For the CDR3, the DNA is TGCGCCAGCAGCCAAGAAACAGGGAGTCCTGAAGCTTTCTTT. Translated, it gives CASSQETGSPEAFF.